A selection of T cell receptor beta chains follows, all from one sample in a study of OX40 agonist ivuxolimab in advanced cancers. The data were produced by immunoSEQ multiplex PCR, yet TCRdb's version contains in-frame clones alone and is incomplete. The table lists roughly 70,000 clones, roughly 80% of them singletons. Sequenced here: CD4+ or CD8+ T cells sorted from blood, sampled in a trial of the OX40 agonist ivuxolimab. These receptors all stem from an adult with an advanced solid tumor such as melanoma, head and neck, liver or kidney cancer. Each CDR3 is given with its conserved first and last residue. Fields, in order: V gene, CDR3 length, CDR3 protein.

TRBV9 | 16 | CASSVEGAGGPKTQYF
TRBV9 | 14 | CASSVADRGYEQYF
TRBV9 | 14 | CASGLASSTDTQYF
TRBV5-6 | 15 | CASSRQGSMNTEAFF
TRBV5-1 | 14 | CASSFSTVSTEAFF
TRBV19 | 17 | CASSIVGSGAGGETQYF
TRBV7-8 | 15 | CASSGLAGGLGEQFF
TRBV6-5 | 13 | CASTESGEDTQYF
TRBV11-3 | 18 | CASSLGQSSGGLQETQYF
TRBV5-4 | 15 | CASSLGPRVNTEAFF
TRBV7-2 | 12 | CASTRLGAGYTF
TRBV18 | 14 | CASSLTGPNEKLFF
TRBV19 | 13 | CASNPRRYTEAFF
TRBV6-1 | 13 | CASSESRPDTQYF
TRBV28 | 15 | CASSDRGTGANVLTF
TRBV18 | 13 | CASSGQSNSPLHF
TRBV19 | 13 | CASSLGRNTEAFF
TRBV5-3 | 13 | CARNRGTYNEQFF
TRBV30 | 13 | CAWTRGSNQPQHF
TRBV11-2 | 17 | CASSPPTSGGRYNEQFF
TRBV23-1 | 15 | CASSQYKTGVYEQYF
TRBV5-5 | 15 | CASSFGPTAGNTIYF
TRBV5-5 | 18 | CASSSTPLRGAAKNIQYF
TRBV5-1 | 12 | CASKGWNTEAFF
TRBV6-5 | 14 | CASSPRQVGNIQYF
TRBV5-1 | 15 | CASSLVDGSQETQYF
TRBV18 | 16 | CASSSTVTAMNTEAFF
TRBV6-1 | 15 | CASSESGGINYGYTF
TRBV2 | 13 | CASIPGEGNTIYF
TRBV7-8 | 14 | CASSLQGAQYGYTF
TRBV14 | 15 | CASSPRTGNTGELFF
TRBV11-2 | 18 | CASSLELAGVSSYNEQFF
TRBV7-2 | 17 | CASSRPRGRGGPDTQYF
TRBV5-1 | 15 | CASSLGQGTYNEQFF
TRBV19 | 15 | CASSTGQGSMYEQYF
TRBV18 | 14 | CASATVTGSYGYTF
TRBV5-5 | 15 | CASSLSPGTGGDQYF
TRBV10-3 | 12 | CATSDRNTEAFF
TRBV6-1 | 13 | CAGSRDRRFEAFF
TRBV5-4 | 14 | CASSLTGSTDTQYF
TRBV21-1 | 20 | CAPLKGNSGGRNASYNEQFF
TRBV5-8 | 16 | CASSLWPGTRNTEAFF
TRBV19 | 14 | CASSAGAGASEQYF
TRBV5-1 | 12 | CASSLSRNEAFF
TRBV28 | 14 | CASSSSGGSYEQYF
TRBV12-2 | 14 | CASRIQGNPYEQYF
TRBV15 | 15 | CATSGGTGGNEWAFF
TRBV9 | 16 | CASSVGTESSTDTQYF
TRBV5-4 | 14 | CASSLQGGNQPQHF
TRBV6-6 | 15 | CASRIAGTGNYGYTF
TRBV6-5 | 15 | CASSPRGPNTGELFF
TRBV5-1 | 12 | CASSLGTSEAFF
TRBV23-1 | 14 | CASIADQPTDTQYF
TRBV6-5 | 16 | CASSYPRGGGTGELFF
TRBV5-4 | 16 | CASSLGGQGARTEAFF